This TCR beta chain stems from a study of shared clonotypes between healthy human individuals. Points from the study as a whole: Specimens sampled were limited to blood, with tissue repertoires likely differing.

For this clone: Its antigen remains unknown.

Repertoires were generated with immunoSEQ multiplex PCR, while TCRdb's copy carries only in-frame clones and drops some. This sample has 740,000 or so clones, with more than 70% found just once. CDR3 size: 15 residues. Germline V gene data show CDR1 as SGHRS and CDR2 as YFSETQ. V shed 1 base, J shed 9 bases, and the junction held 6 bases outside the gene matches. The sample comprised memory CD4+ T cells sorted from blood. Subset meaning: CD45RA-negative fraction. The chain recombines TRBV5-1 with TRBJ2-1, with 11 bases aligning to TRBD2. The clonotype originates from a woman in her twenties or thirties in good health. The CDR3 sequence is CASSLKLAGGREQFF. CDR3 DNA: TGCGCCAGCAGCTTGAAGCTAGCGGGAGGACGTGAGCAGTTCTTC.